The 20 T cell receptor beta chains below all came from one sample that was sequenced in a study of blood T cell repertoires in COVID-19. The data were produced by immunoSEQ multiplex PCR, yet TCRdb's version contains in-frame clones alone and is incomplete. The sample holds about 270,000 clones; around 83% are singletons and the top ten take approximately 5.9%. The sample taken for sequencing was peripheral blood. The receptors come from a man aged 80 or over with acute or convalescent COVID-19.

CDR3: CASSLSPSGVNEQFF. The DNA of the CDR3 is TGTGCCAGCAGCTTATCTCCTAGCGGGGTCAATGAGCAGTTCTTC. The J gene is TRBJ2-1, the V gene TRBV11-2; 9 positions match TRBD2. The length of the CDR3 is 15 residues. Germline V CDR1 and CDR2: SGHAT, FQNNGV. The V segment lost 2 bases and the J segment 6 bases; nucleotides outside the gene matches: 5.

The rearrangement joins TRBV4-1 to TRBJ2-2, with TRBD2 matching 8 bases. With V trimmed by 0 bases and J by 4 bases, 10 bases remained unmatched. Germline V gene lookup returns CDR1 MGHRA and CDR2 YSYEKL. The length of the CDR3 is 18 residues. The CDR3 bases are TGCGCCAGCAGCCAAGATTCATGGGGACTAGGGGGCACCGGGGAGCTGTTTTTT. It is translated as CASSQDSWGLGGTGELFF.

The chain links TRBV30 to TRBJ2-7; D might be TRBD2 (6 bases). V dropped 5 bases and J dropped 4 bases, with 12 bases sitting between them. Germline V gene sequence: CDR1 GTSNPN, CDR2 SVGIG (reference sequence). The CDR3 length is 12 residues. CDR3 protein: CAWDLGGYEQYF. DNA for the CDR3: TGTGCCTGGGACCTCGGGGGTTACGAGCAGTACTTC. Based on the CDR3 plus reference TRBV30 and TRBJ2-7, the full variable domain is SQTIHQWPATLVQPVGSPLSLECTVEGTSNPNLYWYRQAAGRGLQLLFYSVGIGQISSEVPQNLSASRPQDRQFILSSKKLLLSDSGFYLCAWDLGGYEQYFGPGTRLTVT.

V gene TRBV7-9 combines with J gene TRBJ2-1, with 7 bases that match TRBD2. Germline V gene lookup returns CDR1 SEHNR and CDR2 FQNEAQ (reference sequence). This CDR3 comprises 16 residues. V was clipped by 0 bases and J by 6 bases; unmatched bases: 8. In DNA form, the CDR3 reads TGTGCCAGCAGCTTAGCTCCCCTAGCGGCAGTCAATGAGCAGTTCTTC. Its translation is CASSLAPLAAVNEQFF.

The chain links TRBV18 to TRBJ1-6, with 7 bases aligning to TRBD1. Germline lookup yields CDR1 KGHSH and CDR2 LQKENI. The J segment lost 5 bases and the V segment lost 3 bases, leaving 7 bases of the junction unmatched. The CDR3 totals 16 residues. In DNA form, the CDR3 reads TGTGCCAGCTCACCCGGACAGGTTAGGCATAATTCACCCCTCCACTTT. This gives the protein CASSPGQVRHNSPLHF.

CDR3 in amino acids: CASSYTGLSTDTQYF. The CDR3 DNA sequence: TGTGCCAGCAGCTATACGGGACTAAGCACAGATACGCAGTATTTT. This chain links TRBV27 with TRBJ2-3, with 7 bases aligning to TRBD2. V dropped 6 bases and J dropped 0; count of bases not matched to a gene: 6. Germline-derived CDR1 and CDR2 are MNHEY and SMNVEV (reference sequence). CDR3 length: 15 amino acids.

The rearrangement joins TRBV7-2 to TRBJ2-1, with D unclear. The CDR3 consists of 15 residues. CDR1 is SGHTA, CDR2 FQGNSA, per germline. V dropped 1 base and J dropped 2 bases, with 9 bases sitting between them. The CDR3 spells CASSLEVPTYNEQFF. The CDR3 nucleotides are TGTGCCAGCAGCTTAGAAGTCCCTACCTACAATGAGCAGTTCTTC.

This clone was found once. This chain connects TRBV6-2 or TRBV6-3 to TRBJ1-2, with 10 bases identical to TRBD1. Trimming at V came to 6 bases and at J to 8 bases, leaving 9 bases not matched to a gene. The germline V gene has CDR1 MNHEY and CDR2 SVGEGT. CDR3 length equals 14 residues. CDR3 sequence (DNA): TGTGCCAGCAGCCCTGATGGGACAGGGGTAGGCTACACCTTC. Translated, it gives CASSPDGTGVGYTF.

J is TRBJ2-5 and V is TRBV7-6; 9 nucleotides align to TRBD1. In germline, CDR1 is SGHVS, CDR2 FNYEAQ. This CDR3 has 15 amino acids. V shed 4 bases, J shed 1 base, and the junction held 4 bases outside the gene matches. In nucleotides, the CDR3 is TGTGCCAGCAGCTCAGAACAGGGGGCCCAAGAGACCCAGTACTTC. It yields the protein CASSSEQGAQETQYF.

The table lists this clone with a few counts. V gene TRBV10-2 combines with J gene TRBJ1-2; 7 nucleotides line up with TRBD1. CDR1 and CDR2 from the germline V gene are WSHSY and SAAADI. The CDR3 has 13 amino acids. V lost 7 bases, J lost 5 bases, and 7 bases stayed unmatched. In nucleotides, the CDR3 is TGCGCCAGCAAGACAGGGCCGAGATATGGCTACACCTTC. Encoded protein: CASKTGPRYGYTF.

There are a few counts of this clone. The chain combines TRBV28 with TRBJ1-4; D is unclear. With 6 bases removed from V and 4 bases from J, the gap between germline ends came to 15 bases. The germline CDR1 and CDR2 sequences are MDHEN and SYDVKM. CDR3 size: 15 residues. CDR3 sequence: CASRAGIISNEKLFF. CDR3 nucleotide sequence: TGTGCCAGCAGAGCCGGGATCATAAGTAATGAAAAACTGTTTTTT. Full variable domain (rest looked up from reference TRBV28 and TRBJ1-4): DVKVTQSSRYLVKRTGEKVFLECVQDMDHENMFWYRQDPGLGLRLIYFSYDVKMKEKGDIPEGYSVSREKKERFSLILESASTNQTSMYLCASRAGIISNEKLFFGSGTQLSVL.

The rearrangement uses TRBV7-3 and TRBJ2-7, with D possibly matching TRBD2 (6 bases). The V end lost 5 bases, the J end lost 0 bases, and 14 bases lay between the germline ends. The CDR3 is made up of 15 amino acids. The germline V gene encodes CDR1 SGHTA and CDR2 FQGTGA. Here the CDR3 reads CASSASSGSSYEQYF. Here the CDR3 DNA reads TGTGCCAGCAGCGCAAGTAGCGGAAGCTCCTACGAGCAGTACTTC. The full variable domain, in which reference TRBV7-3 and TRBJ2-7 provide the parts outside the CDR3, is GAGVSQTPSNKVTEKGKYVELRCDPISGHTALYWYRQSLGQGPEFLIYFQGTGAADDSGLPNDRFFAVRPEGSVSTLKIQRTERGDSAVYLCASSASSGSSYEQYFGPGTRLTVT.

The V gene is TRBV30, the J gene TRBJ1-2, with 7 nucleotides matching TRBD1. The CDR3 has 13 residues. Germline CDR1 and CDR2: GTSNPN and SVGIG (reference sequence). J was trimmed by 2 bases and V by 1 base; bases with no gene match: 1. The CDR3 loop is CAWSETGNYGYTF. CDR3 bases: TGTGCCTGGAGTGAGACAGGGAACTATGGCTACACCTTC.

The V gene is TRBV6-5, the J gene TRBJ2-7; TRBD2 aligns across 8 bases. CDR1 is MNHEY, CDR2 SVGAGI, per germline. Trimming took 6 bases from V and 3 from J; bases not matched to a gene: 10. CDR3 length: 15 amino acids. CDR3 loop: CASSAAAGGLYEQYF. In nucleotides, the CDR3 is TGTGCCAGCAGCGCCGCGGCGGGAGGACTCTACGAGCAGTACTTC.

The chain links TRBV5-1 to TRBJ2-2; TRBD1 matches 8 bases. The V segment lost 4 bases and the J segment 2 bases; nucleotides outside the gene matches: 4. CDR1 is SGHRS, CDR2 YFSETQ, per germline. The CDR3 loop spans 15 amino acids. In DNA, the CDR3 is TGCGCCAGCAGCACAGGACAGGGCAACACCGGGGAGCTGTTTTTT. Translation: CASSTGQGNTGELFF.

The gene calls are TRBV7-9 and TRBJ2-3; TRBD1 is a possible D gene (6 bases). V was trimmed by 5 bases and J by 1 base, leaving 7 bases between them. Germline CDR1 reads SEHNR; CDR2 reads FQNEAQ (reference sequence). The CDR3 runs 13 residues. The CDR3 is CASSNRGTDTQYF. In DNA form, the CDR3 reads TGTGCCAGCAGCAACAGGGGCACAGATACGCAGTATTTT.

This rearrangement joins TRBV3-1 (or the pseudogene TRBV3-2) to TRBJ2-3, with 11 positions matching TRBD2. The CDR3 is 16 amino acids. V shed 6 bases and J 1 base; nucleotides not matched to a gene: 6. From germline, CDR1 is LGHDT and CDR2 YNNKEL (reference sequence). The CDR3 is CASSHLAGGRTDTQYF. CDR3 nucleotides: TGTGCCAGCAGTCATCTAGCGGGGGGCCGCACAGATACGCAGTATTTT.

J is TRBJ2-3 and V is TRBV5-1; 8 bases align to TRBD2. The CDR3 runs to 16 residues. Trimming cost V 6 bases and J 0 bases; bases outside gene matches: 9. Germline loops: CDR1 SGHRS, CDR2 YFSETQ. The CDR3 nucleotides are TGCGCCAGCAACCATGGGGCTAGCGGGAGCACAGATACGCAGTATTTT. This translates into CASNHGASGSTDTQYF.

This clone has only a few counts. J is TRBJ1-2 and V is TRBV11-2, with D tentatively TRBD1 (6 bases). The V and J ends lost 2 bases and 2 bases respectively, with 12 bases between them. This CDR3 has 15 residues. Looked up from germline, CDR1 is SGHAT and CDR2 is FQNNGV. CDR3 sequence reads: CASSLFRGWNYGYTF. The CDR3 nucleotides read TGTGCCAGCAGCTTATTCAGGGGATGGAACTATGGCTACACCTTC.

The rearrangement uses TRBV14 and TRBJ2-7; TRBD2 matches at 7 bases. CDR3 size: 15 residues. CDR1 is SGHDN and CDR2 is FVKESK in the germline V gene. Trimming took 1 base from V and 2 from J; bases not matched to a gene: 5. This CDR3 reads CASSQVGGTAYEQYF. CDR3 nucleotide sequence: TGTGCCAGCAGCCAAGTGGGGGGGACGGCCTACGAGCAGTACTTC. Full variable domain (rest looked up from reference TRBV14 and TRBJ2-7): EAGVTQFPSHSVIEKGQTVTLRCDPISGHDNLYWYRRVMGKEIKFLLHFVKESKQDESGMPNNRFLAERTGGTYSTLKVQPAELEDSGVYFCASSQVGGTAYEQYFGPGTRLTVT.